The 29 T cell receptor beta chains in this list originate from one sample, sequenced in a study of cytomegalovirus exposure and HLA in healthy donors. Vbeta (60) and Jbeta (13) primers were used in the PCR. Libraries were prepared by immunoSEQ multiplex PCR; TCRdb keeps only in-frame clonotypes and omits some of them. The repertoire holds tens of thousands of clones, with around 78% as singletons. Input material: PBMCs. These receptors originate from a man aged 30 to 39 in good health and CMV-seronegative.

The chain links TRBV18 to TRBJ2-3, with D hard to call. V shed 2 bases and J shed 1 base, with 4 bases lying between them. The CDR3 is 13 residues long. Per germline, CDR1 KGHSH and CDR2 LQKENI. The CDR3 region has the DNA TGTGCCAGCTCACCAAGCCGCACAGATACGCAGTATTTT. This sequence encodes CASSPSRTDTQYF.

This chain uses TRBV5-1 with TRBJ2-1; 11 positions agree with TRBD2. The V segment lost 0 bases and the J segment 6 bases; nucleotides outside the gene matches: 11. Looked up from germline, CDR1 is SGHRS and CDR2 is YFSETQ. This CDR3 is 18 amino acids long. CDR3 sequence reads: CASSLGTSGSPGSNEQFF. The CDR3 DNA reads TGCGCCAGCAGCTTGGGGACTAGCGGGTCCCCCGGGAGCAATGAGCAGTTCTTC.

The V call is TRBV10-3, the J call TRBJ2-2; D may be TRBD1 (5 bases). Germline V CDR1 and CDR2: ENHRY, SYGVKD. This CDR3 comprises 16 residues. V lost 8 bases and J 0 bases, leaving 16 bases between the germline ends. CDR3 amino acids: CAISPGRASNTGELFF. The CDR3, as DNA: TGTGCCATCTCCCCCGGCAGGGCCTCGAACACCGGGGAGCTGTTTTTT.

The V gene is TRBV7-9, the J gene TRBJ2-1; 7 bases match TRBD2. The CDR3 runs to 13 residues. The J segment lost 9 bases and the V segment lost 5 bases, leaving 7 bases of the junction unmatched. Germline CDR1 reads SEHNR; CDR2 reads FQNEAQ (reference sequence). CDR3 DNA sequence: TGTGCCAGCAGCCCCGGCGGGAGCGGTGAGCAGTTCTTC. Protein product: CASSPGGSGEQFF.

This sequence joins TRBV19 and TRBJ2-6; TRBD1 agrees at 10 bases. V lost 5 bases, J lost 0 bases, and 4 bases stayed unmatched. Germline-derived CDR1 and CDR2 are LNHDA and SQIVND (reference sequence). The CDR3 contains 17 residues. The CDR3 loop is CASSPGQGSSGANVLTF. CDR3 in DNA: TGTGCCAGTAGTCCGGGACAGGGGAGCTCTGGGGCCAACGTCCTGACTTTC.

This clone has a single count. The V gene is TRBV11-3, the J gene TRBJ2-1; no firm D call. CDR1 and CDR2 from the germline V gene are SGHNT and YENEEA. CDR3 length: 13 amino acids. V was pared by 4 bases and J by 7 bases, with 11 bases between. CDR3 residues: CASSSRELNEQFF. The DNA for the CDR3 is TGTGCCAGCAGCTCGCGCGAGTTGAATGAGCAGTTCTTC. Full variable domain (outside the CDR3, taken from reference TRBV11-3 and TRBJ2-1): EAGVVQSPRYKIIEKKQPVAFWCNPISGHNTLYWYLQNLGQGPELLIRYENEEAVDDSQLPKDRFSAERLKGVDSTLKIQPAELGDSAVYLCASSSRELNEQFFGPGTRLTVL.

The chain has TRBV12-5 and TRBJ1-1; no firm D call. This CDR3 is 13 amino acids long. Deletions cut 1 base from V and 1 base from J, with 4 bases between. Per the germline V gene, CDR1 is LGHNT and CDR2 is FRNRAP. CDR3 residues: CASGLGRNTEAFF. The DNA of the CDR3 is TGTGCTAGTGGTTTGGGCAGGAACACTGAAGCTTTCTTT.

The chain has TRBV23-1 and TRBJ2-7; weak D call: TRBD2 (6 bases). TRBV23-1 is an open reading frame whose function is uncertain. The CDR3 extends over 17 amino acids. The V end was cut by 4 bases, the J end by 0 bases, with 19 bases between. CDR3 amino acids: CASSRRVKRPSSYEQYV. The CDR3 DNA reads as TGCGCCAGCAGTCGGAGGGTTAAGCGCCCGAGCTCCTACGAGCAGTACGTC.

The chain carries TRBV4-1 and TRBJ1-4; TRBD1 is a possible D gene (5 bases). There are 16 residues in the CDR3. V lost 1 base and J lost 7, with 16 bases in between. Germline CDR1 and CDR2: MGHRA and YSYEKL. CDR3 sequence reads: CASSQGWEGRVEKLFF. The DNA for the CDR3 is TGCGCCAGCAGCCAAGGGTGGGAGGGGCGCGTTGAAAAACTGTTTTTT.

The chain uses TRBV4-1 and TRBJ2-2; 7 bases agree with TRBD1. This CDR3 is built from 16 residues. The germline CDR1 and CDR2 sequences are MGHRA and YSYEKL. The J segment lost 0 bases and the V segment lost 4 bases, leaving 5 bases of the junction unmatched. The CDR3 loop is CASSLWGTANTGELFF. The DNA of the CDR3 is TGCGCCAGCAGCCTCTGGGGGACAGCGAACACCGGGGAGCTGTTTTTT.

The chain employs TRBV29-1 and TRBJ1-5; 8 nucleotides match TRBD1. CDR1 is SQVTM, CDR2 ANQGSEA, per germline. Trimming took 4 bases from V and 11 from J; bases not matched to a gene: 13. The length of the CDR3 is 14 residues. In nucleotides, the CDR3 is TGCAGCGTTGTTCAGGGGACAGGAGGGGGGTCCCAGCATTTT. Translating it yields CSVVQGTGGGSQHF.

The chain links TRBV11-3 to TRBJ2-3, with 7 bases matching TRBD2. CDR1 is SGHNT, CDR2 YENEEA, per germline. V lost 2 bases, J lost 3 bases, and 5 bases stayed unmatched. This CDR3 is 15 amino acids long. This CDR3 reads CASSLRGTITDTQYF. CDR3 coding DNA: TGTGCCAGCAGCTTAAGAGGGACTATTACAGATACGCAGTATTTT.

The chain joins TRBV19 to TRBJ2-1, with D maybe TRBD1 (6 bases). CDR1 is LNHDA and CDR2 is SQIVND in the germline V gene (reference sequence). Deletions cut 4 bases from V and 9 bases from J, with 10 bases between. The CDR3 consists of 12 residues. In DNA, the CDR3 is TGTGCCAGTAGTACCAGGGGCGGTGAGCAGTTCTTC. Translating gives CASSTRGGEQFF.

The V call is TRBV15, the J call TRBJ1-3, with 7 bases identical to TRBD1. In germline, CDR1 is LNHNV, CDR2 YYDKDF (reference sequence). CDR3 length equals 15 residues. The J segment lost 7 bases and the V segment lost 1 base, leaving 7 bases of the junction unmatched. CDR3 protein: CATSRVTGERNTIYF. CDR3 sequence (DNA): TGTGCCACCAGCAGAGTCACAGGGGAGCGGAACACCATATATTTT. Together with reference TRBV15 and TRBJ1-3, the CDR3 gives the full variable domain: DAMVIQNPRYQVTQFGKPVTLSCSQTLNHNVMYWYQQKSSQAPKLLFHYYDKDFNNEADTPDNFQSRRPNTSFCFLDIRSPGLGDTAMYLCATSRVTGERNTIYFGEGSWLTVV.

The rearrangement uses TRBV5-4 and TRBJ2-5; 9 nucleotides align to TRBD1. Germline CDR1 is SGHNT and CDR2 is YYREEE (reference sequence). Unmatched junction bases numbered 8, after V lost 3 bases and J lost 2 bases. This CDR3 spans 16 amino acids. The CDR3 coding sequence is TGTGCCAGCAGCTCTGGACAGGGGTTTTCGCAAGAGACCCAGTACTTC. Translation gives CASSSGQGFSQETQYF.

The table lists this clone with a few counts. This rearrangement joins TRBV2 to TRBJ1-1; unclear D gene. V gave up 6 bases and J gave up 3 bases, with 8 bases separating them. The CDR3 extends over 12 amino acids. Germline assignment: CDR1 SNHLY and CDR2 FYNNEI. CDR3 bases: TGTGCCAGCAGGATGAGGTACACTGAAGCTTTCTTT. It translates to CASRMRYTEAFF.

The gene calls are TRBV23-1 and TRBJ1-2; D might be TRBD1 (5 bases). Being an ORF, TRBV23-1 has a function that is uncertain. This CDR3 comprises 11 residues. The V gene lost 8 bases and the J gene lost 6 bases, with 10 bases spanning the gap. CDR3 coding DNA: TGCGCCAGCGGGGCCCAGGATGGCTACACCTTC. Encoded protein: CASGAQDGYTF.

The gene calls are TRBV7-2 and TRBJ1-2; D is unclear. Germline V gene lookup returns CDR1 SGHTA and CDR2 FQGNSA. Deletions cut 3 bases from V and 1 base from J, with 15 bases between. The CDR3 spans 16 residues. For the CDR3, the DNA is TGTGCCAGCAGCTTTGGTAGGGCGCGGGATAACTATGGCTACACCTTC. Protein: CASSFGRARDNYGYTF.

This chain connects TRBV18 to TRBJ2-1; 12 nucleotides agree with TRBD2. CDR1 KGHSH and CDR2 LQKENI come from the germline V gene. With V trimmed by 6 bases and J by 7 bases, 4 bases remained unmatched. This CDR3 has 14 amino acids. This CDR3 reads CASSPTSGGNEQFF. CDR3 DNA: TGTGCCAGCTCCCCGACTAGCGGGGGAAATGAGCAGTTCTTC.

CDR3 in amino acids: CASSLGQGAVSLFEQYF. CDR3 DNA: TGCGCCAGCAGCTTAGGACAGGGGGCAGTATCCCTCTTCGAGCAGTACTTC. This rearrangement joins TRBV5-1 to TRBJ2-7; 11 nucleotides match TRBD1. Germline CDR1 reads SGHRS; CDR2 reads YFSETQ. This CDR3 has 17 amino acids. V lost 2 bases, J lost 6 bases, and 13 bases stayed unmatched.

This clone is a singleton in its sample. The chain combines TRBV6-5 with TRBJ2-1; a possible D gene is TRBD2 (5 bases). The germline CDR1 and CDR2 sequences are MNHEY and SVGAGI. Trimming took off 6 bases at V and 7 bases at J, with 10 bases between the two ends. The CDR3 extends over 12 amino acids. CDR3 sequence: CASSPDFNEQFF. The CDR3, as DNA: TGTGCCAGCAGCCCGGACTTTAATGAGCAGTTCTTC.

This clone was seen a handful of times. V usage is TRBV2 and J usage is TRBJ1-6, with 7 bases fitting TRBD1. CDR1 is SNHLY and CDR2 is FYNNEI in the germline V gene. CDR3 length equals 15 residues. The J segment lost 7 bases and the V segment lost 6 bases, leaving 9 bases of the junction unmatched. CDR3 nucleotides: TGTGCCAGCAGCCGGAGGGGACAGCGGAATTCACCCCTCCACTTT. It codes for CASSRRGQRNSPLHF.

The chain joins TRBV7-9 to TRBJ1-2, with D perhaps matching TRBD1 (5 bases). The CDR3 sequence is 14 residues long. CDR1 and CDR2 (germline): SEHNR, FQNEAQ (reference sequence). V lost 2 bases and J 7 bases, leaving 14 bases between the germline ends. The CDR3 region is CASSLRQPEVGYTF. Written as DNA, the CDR3 is TGTGCCAGCAGCTTACGACAGCCAGAGGTTGGCTACACCTTC.

The chain has TRBV6-1 and TRBJ2-7; a possible D gene is TRBD1 (6 bases). The CDR3 is 14 residues long. Deletions cut 5 bases from V and 2 bases from J, with 13 bases between. Germline CDR1 MNHNS, CDR2 SASEGT. The DNA for the CDR3 is TGTGCCAGCAGTCCCTCGACAGGTCCCTACGAGCAGTACGTC. Translation gives CASSPSTGPYEQYV.

The chain links TRBV11-3 to TRBJ2-3; TRBD2 is a possible D gene (5 bases). The V gene's germline CDR1 is SGHNT and CDR2 YENEEA. With 5 bases removed from V and 2 bases from J, the gap between germline ends came to 17 bases. The CDR3 runs to 16 residues. The CDR3, as DNA: TGTGCCAGCAGCCCCAACTTGGCGGAGGCCACAGATACGCAGTATTTT. Its protein is CASSPNLAEATDTQYF.

This sequence joins TRBV5-1 and TRBJ1-1; D unclear. Germline lookup yields CDR1 SGHRS and CDR2 YFSETQ. This CDR3 is built from 15 residues. Trimming shortened V by 0 bases and J by 3 bases, and 12 bases separated the two germline ends. Here the CDR3 reads CASSLVASEDTEAFF. CDR3 sequence (DNA): TGCGCCAGCAGCTTGGTCGCGTCTGAGGACACTGAAGCTTTCTTT.

V usage is TRBV4-1 and J usage is TRBJ2-1; D may be TRBD2 (6 bases). The germline V gene has CDR1 MGHRA and CDR2 YSYEKL. The CDR3 runs to 15 residues. V was pared by 1 base and J by 2 bases, with 9 bases between. CDR3 amino acids: CASSQGTGAYNEQFF. As DNA, the CDR3 is TGCGCCAGCAGCCAAGGGACGGGAGCCTACAATGAGCAGTTCTTC.

Only one count was recorded for this clone. V is TRBV19 and J is TRBJ2-7, with 7 bases matching TRBD2. This CDR3 has 15 residues. Germline trimming cut 4 bases from V and 6 bases from J; bases unmatched to any gene: 12. CDR1 and CDR2 from the germline V gene are LNHDA and SQIVND (reference sequence). The CDR3 reads CASSTTTSQITEQYF. In DNA, the CDR3 is TGTGCCAGTAGTACGACGACTAGCCAGATAACCGAGCAGTACTTC.

The J gene is TRBJ2-1, the V gene TRBV7-2; D possibly corresponds to TRBD2 (6 bases). V lost 3 bases and J lost 0, with 9 bases in between. The CDR3 totals 15 residues. The germline V gene encodes CDR1 SGHTA and CDR2 FQGNSA. As DNA, the CDR3 is TGTGCCAGCAGCTTCATAGCGGACTCCTACAATGAGCAGTTCTTC. It translates to CASSFIADSYNEQFF.